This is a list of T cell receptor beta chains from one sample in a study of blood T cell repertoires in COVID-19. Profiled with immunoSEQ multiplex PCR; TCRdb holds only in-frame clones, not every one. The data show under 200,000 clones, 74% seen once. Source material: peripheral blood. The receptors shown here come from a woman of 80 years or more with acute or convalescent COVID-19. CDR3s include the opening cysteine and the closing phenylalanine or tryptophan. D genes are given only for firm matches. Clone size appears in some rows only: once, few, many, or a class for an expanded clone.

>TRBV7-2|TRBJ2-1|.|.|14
CASSLRAPYNEQFF
TGTGCCAGCAGCTTAAGAGCGCCGTACAATGAGCAGTTCTTC
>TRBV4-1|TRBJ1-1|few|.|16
CASSGVFSQGGTEAFF
TGCGCCAGCAGCGGGGTTTTTTCTCAGGGCGGCACTGAAGCTTTCTTT
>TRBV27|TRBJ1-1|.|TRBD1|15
CASGKGAGSMTEAFF
TGTGCCAGCGGAAAGGGGGCAGGGAGTATGACTGAAGCTTTCTTT
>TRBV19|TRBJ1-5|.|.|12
CASSIDLRSQHF
TGTGCCAGTAGTATAGATCTCCGGAGCCAGCATTTT
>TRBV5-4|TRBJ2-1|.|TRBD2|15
CASSLGGRSYNEQFF
TGTGCCAGCAGCTTGGGCGGGAGGTCCTACAATGAGCAGTTCTTC
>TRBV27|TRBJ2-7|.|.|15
CASSTAGGTRYEQYF
TGTGCCAGCAGTACCGCCGGGGGAACGAGATACGAGCAGTACTTC
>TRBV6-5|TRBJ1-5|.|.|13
CASSYSADQPQHF
TGTGCCAGCAGTTACAGTGCGGATCAGCCCCAGCATTTT
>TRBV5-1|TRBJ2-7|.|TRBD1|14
CASSRWTGGYEQYF
TGCGCCAGCAGCCGATGGACAGGGGGGTACGAGCAGTACTTC
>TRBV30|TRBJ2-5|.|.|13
CAWEGTGRETQYF
TGTGCCTGGGAGGGGACGGGGAGGGAGACCCAGTACTTC
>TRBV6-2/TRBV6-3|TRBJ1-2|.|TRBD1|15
CASSYSSTGGYGYTF
TGTGCCAGCAGTTACTCCTCGACAGGGGGATATGGCTACACCTTC
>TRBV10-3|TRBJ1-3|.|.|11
CAISDSNTIYF
TGTGCCATCAGTGACTCGAACACCATATATTTT
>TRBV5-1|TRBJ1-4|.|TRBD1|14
CASSLGTANEKLFF
TGCGCCAGCAGCCTCGGGACAGCAAATGAAAAACTGTTTTTT
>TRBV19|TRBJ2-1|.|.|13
CASRGLSYNEQFF
TGTGCCAGTAGGGGACTCTCATACAATGAGCAGTTCTTC
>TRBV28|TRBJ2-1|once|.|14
CASNTGTPYNEQFF
TGTGCCAGCAATACCGGGACACCGTACAATGAGCAGTTCTTC
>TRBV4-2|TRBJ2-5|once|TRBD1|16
CASSQGLGQGQETQYF
TGTGCCAGCAGCCAAGGGTTAGGACAGGGGCAAGAGACCCAGTACTTC
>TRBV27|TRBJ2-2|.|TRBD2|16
CATQGGLAGDTGELFF
TGTGCCACCCAGGGGGGACTAGCGGGAGACACCGGGGAGCTGTTTTTT